The T cell receptor beta chain described here comes from a study of T cells in Graves' hyperthyroidism and ophthalmopathy. TCR beta CDR3 sequences were amplified from RNA transcripts. When the TCR CDR3 underwent first-round RT-PCR, the HTBI primer set was used. TCRdb reprocessed the multiplex PCR reads with MiXCR, giving one entry per CDR3 protein. The table lists 500,000 or so distinct CDR3 sequences, over 15% of them singletons. Study-level results: Blood held most thyroid clonotypes expanded above 0.001 frequency.

As concerns this clonotype: As yet, its antigen is unknown.

The CDR3 runs 12 residues. Trimming shortened V by 1 base and J by 5 bases, and 8 bases separated the two germline ends. CDR1 and CDR2 from the germline V gene are DFQATT and SNEGSKA (reference sequence). This chain joins TRBV20-1 and TRBJ1-1; a weak D match, TRBD1 (5 bases). The receptor was isolated from a young woman with Graves' ophthalmopathy. Specimen: blood. Here the CDR3 DNA reads TGCAGTGCTAGAGGGGGGACTACTGAAGCTTTCTTT. It encodes CSARGGTTEAFF.